The rows below give T cell receptor beta chains drawn from one sample of a study of beta chain features in type 1 diabetes. TCRdb's table, derived via immunoSEQ multiplex PCR, lists solely in-frame clones and lacks some. The table records some 330,000 clones, approximately 11% of them present only once. Sequencing was done on a sample of naive CD4+ T cells from blood. All receptors derive from a woman in her thirties in good health. The CDR3 runs from the conserved cysteine through the conserved F or W. The D gene is left open where the match is weak. Where a row states a size, it is once, few, many or the class of an expanded clone; other rows omit it.

-	TRBV7-9	TRBJ2-7	TRBD2	CASSFGLAGADEQYF	TGTGCCAGCAGCTTCGGGCTAGCGGGAGCGGACGAGCAGTACTTC
-	TRBV5-1	TRBJ2-7	-	CASSLAVSYEQYF	TGCGCCAGCAGCTTGGCCGTCAGCTACGAGCAGTACTTC
few	TRBV7-9	TRBJ2-1	TRBD1	CASSSTGTESSYNEQFF	TGTGCCAGCAGCTCAACCGGGACAGAAAGCTCCTACAATGAGCAGTTCTTC
-	TRBV11-2	TRBJ2-5	-	CASSPPSGVETQYF	TGTGCCAGCAGCCCCCCGTCGGGGGTAGAGACCCAGTACTTC
few	TRBV6-5	TRBJ2-7	TRBD2	CASLPTSREHYEQYF	TGTGCCAGCCTACCCACCTCGCGGGAGCACTACGAGCAGTACTTC
-	TRBV18	TRBJ2-7	TRBD2	CASSPRRELDEQYF	TGTGCCAGCTCCCCCCGGCGGGAGCTCGACGAGCAGTACTTC
once	TRBV30	TRBJ1-4	TRBD1	CAWSEPGTGAEKLFF	TGTGCCTGGAGCGAACCCGGGACAGGGGCCGAAAAACTGTTTTTT
-	TRBV6-5	TRBJ2-5	TRBD1	CASSYPRGRGGETQYF	TGTGCCAGCAGTTACCCCAGGGGGCGTGGGGGGGAGACCCAGTACTTC
-	TRBV5-1	TRBJ2-7	-	CASSSGTQPYEQYF	TGCGCCAGCAGTTCCGGGACACAACCCTACGAGCAGTACTTC
-	TRBV30	TRBJ1-2	-	CAWNRQKTGYTF	TGTGCCTGGAATCGACAGAAAACGGGCTACACCTTC
-	TRBV19	TRBJ2-2	TRBD2	CASRSLGKLAGGTGELFF	TGTGCCAGTCGAAGCCTAGGGAAACTAGCGGGAGGAACCGGGGAGCTGTTTTTT
few	TRBV4-2	TRBJ1-2	-	CASSHLRAGVGGYTF	TGTGCCAGCAGCCACCTCAGAGCGGGAGTTGGTGGCTACACCTTC
few	TRBV7-2	TRBJ2-1	-	CASSLVQGGQFF	TGTGCCAGCAGCTTAGTCCAGGGCGGGCAGTTCTTC
-	TRBV18	TRBJ2-2	-	CASSLGQNTGELFF	TGTGCCAGCTCACTTGGACAGAACACCGGGGAGCTGTTTTTT
few	TRBV19	TRBJ2-7	-	CASSMGHGGEQYF	TGTGCCAGTAGTATGGGACACGGCGGCGAGCAGTACTTC
-	TRBV15	TRBJ1-2	-	CATSRDNSGMGGYTF	TGTGCCACCAGCAGAGATAATTCAGGGATGGGTGGCTACACCTTC
-	TRBV6-5	TRBJ2-7	-	CASTSGSSYEQYF	TGTGCCAGCACGTCAGGGTCCTCCTACGAGCAGTACTTC
few	TRBV7-9	TRBJ2-2	-	CASTLLTGYTGELFF	TGTGCCAGCACCCTCCTTACGGGTTATACCGGGGAGCTGTTTTTT
many	TRBV29-1	TRBJ1-1	TRBD1	CSVETGKTFF	TGCAGCGTTGAGACAGGGAAGACTTTCTTT